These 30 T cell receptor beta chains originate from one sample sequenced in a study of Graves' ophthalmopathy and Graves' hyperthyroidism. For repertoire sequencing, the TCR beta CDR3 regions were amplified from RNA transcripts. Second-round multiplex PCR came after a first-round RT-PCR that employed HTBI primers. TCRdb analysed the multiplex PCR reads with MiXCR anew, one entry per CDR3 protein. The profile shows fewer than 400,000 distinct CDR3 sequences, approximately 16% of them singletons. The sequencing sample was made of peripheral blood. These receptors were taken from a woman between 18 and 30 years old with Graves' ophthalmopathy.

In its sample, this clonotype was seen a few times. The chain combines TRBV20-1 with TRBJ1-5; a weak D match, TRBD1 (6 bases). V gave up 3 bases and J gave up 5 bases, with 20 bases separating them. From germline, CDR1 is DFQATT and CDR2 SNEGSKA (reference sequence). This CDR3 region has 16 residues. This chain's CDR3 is CSARKLTGPMDQPQHF. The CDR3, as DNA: TGCAGTGCTAGGAAACTTACAGGGCCCATGGATCAGCCCCAGCATTTT.

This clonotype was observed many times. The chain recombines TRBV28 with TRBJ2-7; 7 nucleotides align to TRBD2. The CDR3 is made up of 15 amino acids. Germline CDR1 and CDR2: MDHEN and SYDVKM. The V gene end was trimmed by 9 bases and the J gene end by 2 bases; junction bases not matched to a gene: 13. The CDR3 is CARTLGGGDPYEQYF. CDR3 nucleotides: TGTGCCAGAACCCTTGGTGGGGGGGACCCCTACGAGCAGTACTTC.

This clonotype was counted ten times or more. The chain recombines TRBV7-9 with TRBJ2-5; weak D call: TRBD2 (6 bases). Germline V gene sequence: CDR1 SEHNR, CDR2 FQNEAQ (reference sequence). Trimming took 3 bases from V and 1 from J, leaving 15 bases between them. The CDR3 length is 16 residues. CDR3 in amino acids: CASSFPKGGGQETQYF. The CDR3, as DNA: TGTGCCAGCAGCTTTCCTAAGGGAGGAGGCCAAGAGACCCAGTACTTC.

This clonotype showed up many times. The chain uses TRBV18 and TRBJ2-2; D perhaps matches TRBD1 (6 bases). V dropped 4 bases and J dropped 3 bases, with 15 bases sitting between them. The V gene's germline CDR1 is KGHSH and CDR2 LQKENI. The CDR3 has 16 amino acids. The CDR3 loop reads CASSLTPGADTGELFF. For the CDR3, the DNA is TGTGCCAGCTCACTAACCCCAGGGGCCGACACCGGGGAGCTGTTTTTT.

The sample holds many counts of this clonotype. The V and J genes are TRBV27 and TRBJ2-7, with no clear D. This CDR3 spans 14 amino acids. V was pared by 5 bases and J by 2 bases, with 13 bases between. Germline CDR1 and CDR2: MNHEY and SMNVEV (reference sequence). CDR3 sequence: CASSPTVPPYEQYF. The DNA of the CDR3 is TGTGCCAGCAGTCCCACTGTTCCACCCTACGAGCAGTACTTC.

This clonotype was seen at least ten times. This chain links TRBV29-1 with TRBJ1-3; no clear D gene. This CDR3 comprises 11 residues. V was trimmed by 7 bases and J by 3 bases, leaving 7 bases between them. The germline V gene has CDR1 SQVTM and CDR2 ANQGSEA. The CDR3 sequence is CSARRGNTIYF. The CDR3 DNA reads TGCAGCGCCCGACGTGGAAACACCATATATTTT.

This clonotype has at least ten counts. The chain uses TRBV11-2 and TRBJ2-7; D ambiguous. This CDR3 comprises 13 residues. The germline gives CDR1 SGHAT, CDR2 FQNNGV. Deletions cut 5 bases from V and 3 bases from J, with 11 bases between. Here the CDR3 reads CASSLGIHYEQYF. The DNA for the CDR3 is TGTGCCAGCAGCCTGGGGATTCACTACGAGCAGTACTTC. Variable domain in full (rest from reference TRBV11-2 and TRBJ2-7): EAGVAQSPRYKIIEKRQSVAFWCNPISGHATLYWYQQILGQGPKLLIQFQNNGVVDDSQLPKDRFSAERLKGVDSTLKIQPAKLEDSAVYLCASSLGIHYEQYFGPGTRLTVT.

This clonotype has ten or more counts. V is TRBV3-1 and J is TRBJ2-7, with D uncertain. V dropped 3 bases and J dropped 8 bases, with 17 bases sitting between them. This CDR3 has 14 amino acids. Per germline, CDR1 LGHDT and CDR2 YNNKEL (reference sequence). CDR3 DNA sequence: TGTGCCAGCAGCCACTCTTCCGGAATCATCAAGCAGTACTTC. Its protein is CASSHSSGIIKQYF.

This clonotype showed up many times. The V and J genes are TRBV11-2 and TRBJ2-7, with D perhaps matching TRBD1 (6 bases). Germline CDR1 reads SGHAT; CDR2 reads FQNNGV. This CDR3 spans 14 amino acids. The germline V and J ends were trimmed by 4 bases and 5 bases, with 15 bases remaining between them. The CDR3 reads CASSSQGWLHEQYF. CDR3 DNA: TGTGCCAGCAGCTCACAGGGATGGCTCCACGAGCAGTACTTC.

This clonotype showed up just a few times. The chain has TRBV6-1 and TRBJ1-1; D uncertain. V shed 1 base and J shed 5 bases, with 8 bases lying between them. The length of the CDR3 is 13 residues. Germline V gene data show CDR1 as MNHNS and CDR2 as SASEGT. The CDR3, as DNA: TGTGCCAGCAGTGAAGTTGGGGTTACTGAAGCTTTCTTT. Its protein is CASSEVGVTEAFF.

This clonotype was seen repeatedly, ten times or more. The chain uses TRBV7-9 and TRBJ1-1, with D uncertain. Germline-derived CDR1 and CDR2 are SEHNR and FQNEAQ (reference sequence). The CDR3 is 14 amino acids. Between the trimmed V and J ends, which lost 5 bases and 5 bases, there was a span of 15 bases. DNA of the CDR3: TGTGCCAGCAGCCCCCCGGGTCGGGTGACTGAAGCTTTCTTT. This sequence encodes CASSPPGRVTEAFF.

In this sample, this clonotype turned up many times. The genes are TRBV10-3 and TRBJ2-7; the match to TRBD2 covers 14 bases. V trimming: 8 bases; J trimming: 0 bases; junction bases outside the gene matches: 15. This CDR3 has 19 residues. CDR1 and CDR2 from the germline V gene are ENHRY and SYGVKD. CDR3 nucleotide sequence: TGTGCCATCGGAGAGCGAGGGGGACTAGCGGGGGCTGTCTCCTACGAGCAGTACTTC. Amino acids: CAIGERGGLAGAVSYEQYF.

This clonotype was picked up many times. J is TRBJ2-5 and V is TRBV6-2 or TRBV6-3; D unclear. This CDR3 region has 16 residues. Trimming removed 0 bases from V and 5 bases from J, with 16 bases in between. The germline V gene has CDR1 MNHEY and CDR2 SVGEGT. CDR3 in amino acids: CASSYSGLDETETQYF. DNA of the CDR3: TGTGCCAGCAGTTACTCGGGGTTGGATGAGACGGAGACCCAGTACTTC.

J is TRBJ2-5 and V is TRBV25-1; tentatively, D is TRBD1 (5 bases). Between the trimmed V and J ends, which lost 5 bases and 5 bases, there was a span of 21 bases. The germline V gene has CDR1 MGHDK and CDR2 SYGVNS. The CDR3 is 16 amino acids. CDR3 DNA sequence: TGTGCCAGCAGTCCAGGGTTCTTAGGGATTTATGAGACCCAGTACTTC. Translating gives CASSPGFLGIYETQYF. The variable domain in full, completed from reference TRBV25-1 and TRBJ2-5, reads EADIYQTPRYLVIGTGKKITLECSQTMGHDKMYWYQQDPGMELHLIHYSYGVNSTEKGDLSSESTVSRIRTEHFPLTLESARPSHTSQYLCASSPGFLGIYETQYFGPGTRLLVL.

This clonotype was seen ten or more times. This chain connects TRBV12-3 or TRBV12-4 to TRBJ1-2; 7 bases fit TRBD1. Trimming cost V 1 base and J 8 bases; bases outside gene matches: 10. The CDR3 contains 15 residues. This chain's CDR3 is CASSLGGTASRGYTF. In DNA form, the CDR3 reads TGTGCCAGCAGTTTAGGGGGGACAGCCTCAAGGGGCTACACCTTC.

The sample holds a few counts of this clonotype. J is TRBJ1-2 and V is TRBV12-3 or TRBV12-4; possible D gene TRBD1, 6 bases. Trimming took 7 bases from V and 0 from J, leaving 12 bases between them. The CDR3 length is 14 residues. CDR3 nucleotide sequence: TGTGCCAGCACCCAGGGGACCGCTAACTATGGCTACACCTTC. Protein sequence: CASTQGTANYGYTF.

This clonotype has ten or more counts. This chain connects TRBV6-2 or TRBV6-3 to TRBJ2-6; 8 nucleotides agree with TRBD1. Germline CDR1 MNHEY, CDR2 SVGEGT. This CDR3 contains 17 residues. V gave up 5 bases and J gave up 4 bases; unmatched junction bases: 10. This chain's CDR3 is CASSSRDRSQGANVLTF. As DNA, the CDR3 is TGTGCCAGCAGTAGTCGGGACAGGTCTCAAGGGGCCAACGTCCTGACTTTC.

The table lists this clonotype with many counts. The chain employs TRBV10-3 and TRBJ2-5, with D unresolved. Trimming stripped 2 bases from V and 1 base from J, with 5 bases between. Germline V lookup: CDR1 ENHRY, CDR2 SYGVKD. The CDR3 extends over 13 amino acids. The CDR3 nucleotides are TGTGCCATCAGTGAGATTGGCCAAGAGACCCAGTACTTC. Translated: CAISEIGQETQYF.

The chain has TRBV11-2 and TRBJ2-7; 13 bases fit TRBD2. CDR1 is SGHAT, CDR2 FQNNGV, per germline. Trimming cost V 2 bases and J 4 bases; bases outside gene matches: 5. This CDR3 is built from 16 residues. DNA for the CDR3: TGTGCCAGCAGCTTATCCCCGACTAGCGGGAGGTACGAGCAGTACTTC. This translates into CASSLSPTSGRYEQYF.

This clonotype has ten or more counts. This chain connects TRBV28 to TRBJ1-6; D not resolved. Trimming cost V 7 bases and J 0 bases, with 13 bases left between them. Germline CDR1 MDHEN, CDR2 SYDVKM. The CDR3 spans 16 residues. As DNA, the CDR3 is TGTGCCAGCACCCCCGTGTTAGTCTCCTATAATTCACCCCTCCACTTT. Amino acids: CASTPVLVSYNSPLHF.

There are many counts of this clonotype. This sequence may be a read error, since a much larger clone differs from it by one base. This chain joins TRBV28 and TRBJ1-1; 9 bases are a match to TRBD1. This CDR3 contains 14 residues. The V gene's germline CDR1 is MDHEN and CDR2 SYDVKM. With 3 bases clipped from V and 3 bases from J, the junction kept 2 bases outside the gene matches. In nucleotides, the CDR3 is TGTGCCAGCAGTTTCGGACAGGGGCACACTGAAGCTTTCTTT. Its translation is CASSFGQGHTEAFF.

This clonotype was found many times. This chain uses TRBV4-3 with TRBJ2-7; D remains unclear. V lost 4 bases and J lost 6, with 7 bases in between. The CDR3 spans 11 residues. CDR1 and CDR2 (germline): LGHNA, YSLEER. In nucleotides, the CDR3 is TGCGCCAGCAGCCGGACGTGCGAGCAGTACTTC. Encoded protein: CASSRTCEQYF.

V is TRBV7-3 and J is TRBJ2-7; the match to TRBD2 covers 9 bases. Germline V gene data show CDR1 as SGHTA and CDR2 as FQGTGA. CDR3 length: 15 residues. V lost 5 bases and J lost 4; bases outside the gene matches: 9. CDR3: CASSQYSGSLYEQYF. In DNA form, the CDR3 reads TGTGCCAGCAGCCAGTATAGCGGGAGCCTTTACGAGCAGTACTTC. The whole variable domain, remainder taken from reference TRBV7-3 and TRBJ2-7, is GAGVSQTPSNKVTEKGKYVELRCDPISGHTALYWYRQSLGQGPEFLIYFQGTGAADDSGLPNDRFFAVRPEGSVSTLKIQRTERGDSAVYLCASSQYSGSLYEQYFGPGTRLTVT.

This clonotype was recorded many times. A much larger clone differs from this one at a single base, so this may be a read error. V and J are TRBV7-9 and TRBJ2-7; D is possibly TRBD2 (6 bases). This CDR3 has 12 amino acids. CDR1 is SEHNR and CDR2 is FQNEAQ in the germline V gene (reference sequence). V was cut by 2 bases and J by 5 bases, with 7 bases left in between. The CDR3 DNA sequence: TGTGCCAGCAGCTTAAGGGAGGACGAGCAGTACTTC. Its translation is CASSLREDEQYF.

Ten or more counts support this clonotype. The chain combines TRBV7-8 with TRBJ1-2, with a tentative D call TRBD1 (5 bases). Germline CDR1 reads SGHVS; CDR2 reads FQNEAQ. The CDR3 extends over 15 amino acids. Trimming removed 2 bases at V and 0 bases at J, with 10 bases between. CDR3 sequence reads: CASSLIQVANYGYTF. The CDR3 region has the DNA TGTGCCAGCAGCTTAATACAGGTCGCTAACTATGGCTACACCTTC. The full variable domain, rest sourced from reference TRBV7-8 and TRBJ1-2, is GAGVSQSPRYKVAKRGQDVALRCDPISGHVSLFWYQQALGQGPEFLTYFQNEAQLDKSGLPSDRFFAERPEGSVSTLKIQRTQQEDSAVYLCASSLIQVANYGYTFGSGTRLTVV.

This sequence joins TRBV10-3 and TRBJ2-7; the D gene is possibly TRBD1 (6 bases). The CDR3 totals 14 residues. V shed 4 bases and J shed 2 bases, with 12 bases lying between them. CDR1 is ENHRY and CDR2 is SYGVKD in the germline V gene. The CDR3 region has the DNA TGTGCCATCAGTGCTACAGGGACCACCTACGAGCAGTACTTC. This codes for CAISATGTTYEQYF.

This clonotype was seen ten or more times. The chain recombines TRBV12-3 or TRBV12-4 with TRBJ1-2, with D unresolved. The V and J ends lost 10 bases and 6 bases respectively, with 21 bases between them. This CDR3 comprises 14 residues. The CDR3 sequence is CATPVTVLTHGYTF. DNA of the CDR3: TGTGCCACCCCCGTGACGGTCCTCACGCATGGCTACACCTTC.

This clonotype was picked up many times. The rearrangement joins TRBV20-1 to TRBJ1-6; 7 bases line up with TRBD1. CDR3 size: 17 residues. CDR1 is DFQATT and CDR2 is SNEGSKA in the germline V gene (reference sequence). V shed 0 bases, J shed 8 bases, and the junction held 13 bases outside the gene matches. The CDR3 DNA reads TGCAGTGCTAGAGACCTTACAGGGGAGAGGGTTGATTCACCCCTCCACTTT. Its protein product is CSARDLTGERVDSPLHF.

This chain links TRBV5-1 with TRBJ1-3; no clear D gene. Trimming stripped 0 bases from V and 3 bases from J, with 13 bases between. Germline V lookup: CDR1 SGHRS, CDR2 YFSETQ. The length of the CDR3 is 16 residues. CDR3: CASSLGAPIYGNTIYF. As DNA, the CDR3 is TGCGCCAGCAGCTTGGGGGCACCCATCTATGGAAACACCATATATTTT.

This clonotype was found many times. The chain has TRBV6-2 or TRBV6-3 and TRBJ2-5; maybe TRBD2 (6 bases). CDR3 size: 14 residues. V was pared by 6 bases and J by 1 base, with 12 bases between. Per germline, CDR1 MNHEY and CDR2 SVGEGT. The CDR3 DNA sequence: TGTGCCAGCAGCCGCGGGAACAGCCAAGAGACCCAGTACTTC. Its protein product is CASSRGNSQETQYF.